The 31 T cell receptor beta chains listed next were all sequenced from one sample in a study of regulatory T cells in long-lasting Graves disease. Sample time point: newly diagnosed GD, antithyroid drugs for less than 3 months. There was RNA extracted from PBMCs, and the TCR library was made from it. Arm-PCR of CDR3 regions and iRepertoire HTBI primers were the basis on which TCR beta libraries were built. One entry per CDR3 protein, called by TCRdb with MiXCR from the multiplex PCR reads. The profile shows approximately 470,000 distinct CDR3 sequences, roughly 15% of them singletons. This sample was shared with a second study, whose subject was T cells in Graves' hyperthyroidism and ophthalmopathy.

Sequenced here: peripheral blood mononuclear cells (PBMCs), sampled at new diagnosis, from a patient treated with antithyroid drugs. The receptors originated from a man in his forties or fifties with Graves disease.

Only a few counts were recorded for this clonotype. The chain employs TRBV5-1 and TRBJ2-5, with 10 bases lining up with TRBD1. Trimming cost V 7 bases and J 2 bases; bases outside gene matches: 8. From germline, CDR1 is SGHRS and CDR2 YFSETQ. The CDR3 sequence is 15 residues long. The CDR3 spells CASASGTGVQETQYF. CDR3 coding DNA: TGCGCCAGCGCCTCCGGGACAGGGGTACAAGAGACCCAGTACTTC. The full variable domain, rest sourced from reference TRBV5-1 and TRBJ2-5, is KAGVTQTPRYLIKTRGQQVTLSCSPISGHRSVSWYQQTPGQGLQFLFEYFSETQRNKGNFPGRFSGRQFSNSRSEMNVSTLELGDSALYLCASASGTGVQETQYFGPGTRLLVL.

V gene TRBV2 combines with J gene TRBJ2-1; no clear D. The germline CDR1 and CDR2 sequences are SNHLY and FYNNEI. CDR3 size: 15 residues. V was trimmed by 5 bases and J by 2 bases, leaving 13 bases between them. DNA of the CDR3: TGTGCCAGCAGTCGGGCGTACTCGACCTACAATGAGCAGTTCTTC. Encoded protein: CASSRAYSTYNEQFF. The full variable domain, completed using reference TRBV2 and TRBJ2-1, is EPEVTQTPSHQVTQMGQEVILRCVPISNHLYFYWYRQILGQKVEFLVSFYNNEISEKSEIFDDQFSVERPDGSNFTLKIRSTKLEDSAMYFCASSRAYSTYNEQFFGPGTRLTVL.

This clonotype was detected ten times or more. The chain recombines TRBV5-1 with TRBJ2-3; 13 bases are a match to TRBD2. The CDR3 consists of 17 residues. The germline CDR1 and CDR2 sequences are SGHRS and YFSETQ. The junction had 10 bases not matched to a gene; V was cut back by 4 bases and J by 5 bases. CDR3 in amino acids: CASSTGLAGEYEDTQYF. CDR3 DNA: TGCGCCAGCAGCACCGGACTAGCGGGAGAATACGAAGATACGCAGTATTTT.

The chain joins TRBV5-4 to TRBJ1-1; no clear D gene. This CDR3 region has 13 residues. CDR1 and CDR2 from the germline V gene are SGHNT and YYREEE (reference sequence). V gave up 1 base and J gave up 3 bases, with 7 bases separating them. Here the CDR3 DNA reads TGTGCCAGCAGCTTGAGAGGTGACACTGAAGCTTTCTTT. Its protein is CASSLRGDTEAFF.

The chain carries TRBV19 and TRBJ2-5; possibly TRBD1 or TRBD2 for D (5 bases each). The CDR3 contains 12 residues. Germline V CDR1 and CDR2: LNHDA, SQIVND (reference sequence). V was shortened by 4 bases and J by 5 bases, with 8 bases between the two germline ends. Here the CDR3 DNA reads TGTGCCAGTAGTACATGGGGGGAGACCCAGTACTTC. It yields the protein CASSTWGETQYF. The whole variable domain, filled in from reference TRBV19 and TRBJ2-5, reads DGGITQSPKYLFRKEGQNVTLSCEQNLNHDAMYWYRQDPGQGLRLIYYSQIVNDFQKGDIAEGYSVSREKKESFPLTVTSAQKNPTAFYLCASSTWGETQYFGPGTRLLVL.

The chain joins TRBV28 to TRBJ2-5; 9 bases line up with TRBD1. Looked up from germline, CDR1 is MDHEN and CDR2 is SYDVKM. The CDR3 loop spans 15 amino acids. V dropped 2 bases and J dropped 1; count of bases not matched to a gene: 2. The CDR3 DNA sequence: TGTGCCAGCAGTTTAGTGACAGGGGGCCAAGAGACCCAGTACTTC. Translating gives CASSLVTGGQETQYF.

This clonotype has a handful of counts. The V call is TRBV9, the J call TRBJ1-2; perhaps TRBD1 as D (5 bases). V was shortened by 6 bases and J by 2 bases, with 23 bases between the two germline ends. The CDR3 loop spans 17 amino acids. Germline V gives CDR1 SGDLS, CDR2 YYNGEE. CDR3 sequence: CASTPGGGLNFNYGYTF. The CDR3 nucleotides read TGTGCCAGCACGCCTGGGGGAGGGCTAAACTTCAACTATGGCTACACCTTC.

This clonotype was found many times. The V gene is TRBV2, the J gene TRBJ2-3; 11 positions agree with TRBD1. The junction had 4 bases not matched to a gene; V was cut back by 9 bases and J by 5 bases. The length of the CDR3 is 13 residues. The germline gives CDR1 SNHLY, CDR2 FYNNEI. The CDR3 region has the DNA TGTGCCAGTGGGACAGGGGGTGGAGATACGCAGTATTTT. As protein: CASGTGGGDTQYF.

This clonotype has at least ten counts. J is TRBJ2-3 and V is TRBV20-1; tentatively, D is TRBD2 (5 bases). The CDR3 runs to 15 residues. V was shortened by 0 bases and J by 0 bases, with 10 bases between the two germline ends. Germline CDR1 reads DFQATT; CDR2 reads SNEGSKA (reference sequence). CDR3 loop: CSAREPGSSTDTQYF. The CDR3 coding sequence is TGCAGTGCTAGAGAACCGGGGTCTAGCACAGATACGCAGTATTTT.

This chain joins TRBV6-1 and TRBJ2-2; 10 bases map to TRBD2. V lost 6 bases and J lost 3; bases outside the gene matches: 7. CDR1 and CDR2 (germline): MNHNS, SASEGT. CDR3 length: 16 residues. The CDR3 loop is CASSPAGGHYTGELFF. In DNA, the CDR3 is TGTGCCAGCAGCCCAGCGGGGGGGCATTACACCGGGGAGCTGTTTTTT.

This clonotype was seen more than once but under ten times. The CDR3 loop is CASSQGQGEQFF. The CDR3 nucleotides are TGCGCCAGCAGCCAGGGCCAGGGTGAGCAGTTCTTC. The chain couples TRBV4-1 to TRBJ2-1, with D tentatively TRBD1 (5 bases). Germline V gene sequence: CDR1 MGHRA, CDR2 YSYEKL. The CDR3 runs to 12 residues. V lost 3 bases to trimming and J lost 9 bases, with 9 bases between them.

The CDR3 protein is CASMGWELGTYEQYF. Here the CDR3 DNA reads TGTGCCAGCATGGGGTGGGAACTAGGGACCTACGAGCAGTACTTC. V and J are TRBV6-2 or TRBV6-3 and TRBJ2-7; the D gene is possibly TRBD2 (5 bases). Per germline, CDR1 MNHEY and CDR2 SVGEGT. CDR3 length: 15 amino acids. Trimming took 7 bases from V and 2 from J, leaving 18 bases between them.

At least ten counts were recorded for this clonotype. The chain links TRBV5-5 to TRBJ2-3; a possible D gene is TRBD2 (5 bases). The CDR3 sequence is 18 residues long. V was cut by 2 bases and J by 2 bases, with 21 bases left in between. Germline values: CDR1 SGHKS, CDR2 YYEKEE (reference sequence). The CDR3 is CASSFQTRAGTVTDTQYF. The CDR3 DNA follows: TGTGCCAGCAGCTTCCAAACTCGTGCGGGTACCGTCACAGATACGCAGTATTTT.

This clonotype has at least ten counts. The J gene is TRBJ2-3, the V gene TRBV11-3; TRBD2 matches at 14 bases. This CDR3 has 17 residues. V shed 5 bases and J 5 bases; nucleotides not matched to a gene: 9. From germline, CDR1 is SGHNT and CDR2 YENEEA. The CDR3 DNA reads TGTGCCAGCAGCCATAAGACTAGCGGGAGGGCCGGAGATACGCAGTATTTT. This gives the protein CASSHKTSGRAGDTQYF.

This clonotype came up many times. V gene TRBV12-3 or TRBV12-4 combines with J gene TRBJ2-1; 15 bases align to TRBD2. V lost 5 bases and J lost 4; bases outside the gene matches: 9. CDR3 length: 18 residues. CDR3 sequence (DNA): TGTGCCAGCAGTATCTCCCCGGGACTAGCGGGAGGTTACAATGAGCAGTTCTTC. It specifies CASSISPGLAGGYNEQFF.

In its sample, this clonotype was seen many times. This chain links TRBV5-1 with TRBJ2-2, with 7 bases fitting TRBD2. The CDR3 is 16 amino acids. V lost 3 bases to trimming and J lost 0 bases; unmatched junction nucleotides: 5. Germline lookup yields CDR1 SGHRS and CDR2 YFSETQ. For the CDR3, the DNA is TGCGCCAGCAGCTGGGGGGGACTCCCGAACACCGGGGAGCTGTTTTTT. This sequence encodes CASSWGGLPNTGELFF.

This clonotype was picked up a small number of times. The V call is TRBV12-5, the J call TRBJ2-5; 9 bases are shared with TRBD2. The CDR3 sequence is 14 residues long. Germline CDR1 and CDR2: LGHNT and FRNRAP. V was pared by 2 bases and J by 5 bases, with 3 bases of the junction left unmatched. This CDR3 reads CASGLWGLAETQYF. The CDR3 region has the DNA TGTGCTAGTGGTTTGTGGGGACTAGCCGAGACCCAGTACTTC.

This clonotype was seen repeatedly, ten times or more. The V gene is TRBV7-6, the J gene TRBJ2-3; D unclear. V gave up 1 base and J gave up 0 bases, with 14 bases separating them. The germline gives CDR1 SGHVS, CDR2 FNYEAQ. The CDR3 spans 17 residues. The CDR3 DNA is TGTGCCAGCAGCTTAGAAGCCCCCCAGCTTAGCACAGATACGCAGTATTTT. It translates to CASSLEAPQLSTDTQYF.

This chain joins TRBV29-1 and TRBJ2-1; unclear D gene. The V and J ends lost 4 bases and 2 bases respectively, with 12 bases between them. CDR3 size: 14 residues. Germline CDR1 SQVTM, CDR2 ANQGSEA. The CDR3, as DNA: TGCAGCGTTGGGGTCAACCCCGCCTACAATGAGCAGTTCTTC. Translation: CSVGVNPAYNEQFF.

The rearrangement uses TRBV11-3 and TRBJ2-1; TRBD2 aligns across 8 bases. CDR1 SGHNT and CDR2 YENEEA come from the germline V gene. V gave up 3 bases and J gave up 10 bases; unmatched junction bases: 14. This CDR3 is built from 16 residues. CDR3 DNA sequence: TGTGCCAGCAGCTTGGAACTAGCGACTAGCGAGGAGGAGCAGTTCTTC. It translates to CASSLELATSEEEQFF.

V gene TRBV28 combines with J gene TRBJ1-5; D is possibly TRBD1 (6 bases). The CDR3 loop spans 13 amino acids. Trimming cost V 8 bases and J 7 bases, with 15 bases left between them. In germline, CDR1 is MDHEN, CDR2 SYDVKM. DNA of the CDR3: TGTGCCAGCCAACAGGGAGGGGGACAGCCCCAGCATTTT. Translated, it gives CASQQGGGQPQHF.

The rearrangement links TRBV10-3 to TRBJ2-7, with TRBD2 matching 14 bases. J lost 1 base, V lost 6 bases, and 5 bases had no gene match. CDR1 is ENHRY, CDR2 SYGVKD, per germline. The CDR3 consists of 16 residues. The CDR3 protein is CAIRGTSGRISYEQYF. For the CDR3, the DNA is TGTGCCATCAGGGGGACTAGCGGGAGAATTTCCTACGAGCAGTACTTC.

In this sample, this clonotype turned up many times. CDR3 protein: CASSLERDNSPLHF. The CDR3 DNA reads as TGTGCCAGCAGCTTGGAGCGAGATAATTCACCCCTCCACTTT. The V and J genes are TRBV5-6 and TRBJ1-6; D unclear. The CDR3 is 14 residues long. With 0 bases removed from V and 5 bases from J, the gap between germline ends came to 6 bases. CDR1 is SGHDT and CDR2 is YYEEEE in the germline V gene.

This clonotype occurred many times. The chain recombines TRBV27 with TRBJ2-7; 7 bases are shared with TRBD2. V lost 6 bases to trimming and J lost 3 bases; unmatched junction nucleotides: 8. The CDR3 is 14 amino acids. Germline CDR1 MNHEY, CDR2 SMNVEV (reference sequence). The CDR3 here is CASRDTGLNYEQYF. CDR3 sequence (DNA): TGTGCCAGCAGAGACACGGGACTAAACTACGAGCAGTACTTC.

This clonotype occurred many times. The V call is TRBV2, the J call TRBJ2-5; D is uncertain. There are 17 residues in the CDR3. V lost 10 bases and J 5 bases, leaving 29 bases between the germline ends. Germline V gene sequence: CDR1 SNHLY, CDR2 FYNNEI. The CDR3 here is CANPIGRVTLSTETQYF. Written as DNA, the CDR3 is TGTGCCAACCCCATCGGAAGGGTAACTTTGTCTACCGAGACCCAGTACTTC.

There are many counts of this clonotype. The rearrangement links TRBV3-1 to TRBJ1-2; unclear D gene. The germline V and J ends were trimmed by 4 bases and 7 bases, with 16 bases remaining between them. This CDR3 contains 14 residues. Germline V gene lookup returns CDR1 LGHDT and CDR2 YNNKEL (reference sequence). The CDR3 DNA sequence: TGTGCCAGCAGCCCTTTGGATACGTCGGGTGGCTACACCTTC. Protein sequence: CASSPLDTSGGYTF.

About this clonotype: The conserved final phenylalanine or tryptophan is absent from the CDR3, which likely points to a read error. The V call is TRBV12-5, the J call TRBJ1-1; D is uncertain. The CDR3 has 13 amino acids. V was cut by 5 bases and J by 7 bases, with 14 bases left in between. Per the germline V gene, CDR1 is LGHNT and CDR2 is FRNRAP. The CDR3 loop is CASGLRTYGEAFL. The CDR3 DNA is TGTGCTAGTGGTCTCCGGACCTATGGTGAAGCTTTCCTT.

This clonotype was seen a few times. This chain connects TRBV5-1 to TRBJ2-7; tentatively, D is TRBD1 or TRBD2 (5 bases each). This CDR3 region has 13 residues. V was trimmed by 7 bases and J by 2 bases, leaving 13 bases between them. From germline, CDR1 is SGHRS and CDR2 YFSETQ. The CDR3 DNA reads as TGCGCCAGCTCCGGGACGGCCACCTACGAGCAGTACTTC. Protein product: CASSGTATYEQYF.

V usage is TRBV9 and J usage is TRBJ1-2; possible D gene TRBD1, 6 bases. Germline V gene data show CDR1 as SGDLS and CDR2 as YYNGEE. Deletions cut 0 bases from V and 3 bases from J, with 15 bases between. The CDR3 runs to 16 residues. CDR3 nucleotides: TGTGCCAGCAGCGTAGCCCCCCATCCAGGGGACTATGGCTACACCTTC. Amino acids: CASSVAPHPGDYGYTF. The complete variable domain, with remaining parts taken from reference TRBV9 and TRBJ1-2, reads DSGVTQTPKHLITATGQRVTLRCSPRSGDLSVYWYQQSLDQGLQFLIQYYNGEERAKGNILERFSAQQFPDLHSELNLSSLELGDSALYFCASSVAPHPGDYGYTFGSGTRLTVV.

This clonotype has ten or more counts. The chain recombines TRBV7-2 with TRBJ2-7; D possibly corresponds to TRBD2 (6 bases). The germline V gene has CDR1 SGHTA and CDR2 FQGNSA. The CDR3 has 15 residues. The V and J ends lost 5 bases and 3 bases respectively, with 17 bases between them. The CDR3 DNA follows: TGTGCCAGCAGCCGCAGTGGGGGGACTCTCTACGAGCAGTACTTC. Its translation is CASSRSGGTLYEQYF.

This clonotype has only a few counts. J is TRBJ1-4 and V is TRBV5-5; D is unclear. The CDR3 has 14 amino acids. CDR1 and CDR2 (germline): SGHKS, YYEKEE (reference sequence). Trimming stripped 1 base from V and 6 bases from J, with 10 bases between. CDR3 residues: CASSLLDHYEKLFF. The CDR3, as DNA: TGTGCCAGCAGCTTGCTGGACCACTATGAAAAACTGTTTTTT.